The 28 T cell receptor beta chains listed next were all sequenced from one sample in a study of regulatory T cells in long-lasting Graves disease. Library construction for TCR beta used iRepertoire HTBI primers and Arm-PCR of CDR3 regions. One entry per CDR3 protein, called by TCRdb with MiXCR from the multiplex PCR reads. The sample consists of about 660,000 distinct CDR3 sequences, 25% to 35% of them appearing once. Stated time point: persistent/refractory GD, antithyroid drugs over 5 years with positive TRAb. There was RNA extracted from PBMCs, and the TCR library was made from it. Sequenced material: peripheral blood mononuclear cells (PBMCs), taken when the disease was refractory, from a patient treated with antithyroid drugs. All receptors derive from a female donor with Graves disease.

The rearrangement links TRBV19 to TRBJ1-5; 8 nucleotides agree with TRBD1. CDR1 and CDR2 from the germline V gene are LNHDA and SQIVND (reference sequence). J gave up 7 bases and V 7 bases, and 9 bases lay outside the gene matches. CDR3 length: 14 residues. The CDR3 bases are TGTGCCAGTACTCCGGACAGGGCACGCCAGCCCCAGCATTTT. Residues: CASTPDRARQPQHF.

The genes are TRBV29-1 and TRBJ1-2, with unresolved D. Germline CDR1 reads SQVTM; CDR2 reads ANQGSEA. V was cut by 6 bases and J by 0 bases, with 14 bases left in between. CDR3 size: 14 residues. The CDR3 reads CSVRNPAANYGYTF. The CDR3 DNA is TGCAGCGTAAGAAACCCGGCAGCTAACTATGGCTACACCTTC.

CDR3 bases: TGTGCCAGCAGCAAACCGGGACAGGGAGATGGCTACACCTTC. Its translation is CASSKPGQGDGYTF. The J gene is TRBJ1-2, the V gene TRBV5-4; 9 bases align to TRBD1. V lost 4 bases and J lost 6; bases outside the gene matches: 7. CDR3 length: 14 residues. The germline CDR1 and CDR2 sequences are SGHNT and YYREEE (reference sequence). The variable domain in full, completed from reference TRBV5-4 and TRBJ1-2, reads ETGVTQSPTHLIKTRGQQVTLRCSSQSGHNTVSWYQQALGQGPQFIFQYYREEENGRGNFPPRFSGLQFPNYSSELNVNALELDDSALYLCASSKPGQGDGYTFGSGTRLTVV.

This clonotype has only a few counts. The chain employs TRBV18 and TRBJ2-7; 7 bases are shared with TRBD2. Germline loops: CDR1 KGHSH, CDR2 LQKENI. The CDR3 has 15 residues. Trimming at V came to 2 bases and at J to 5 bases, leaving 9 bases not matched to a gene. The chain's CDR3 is CASSPVAGVNDEQYF. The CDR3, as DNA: TGTGCCAGCTCACCAGTGGCGGGAGTAAACGACGAGCAGTACTTC. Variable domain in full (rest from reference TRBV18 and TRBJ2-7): NAGVMQNPRHLVRRRGQEARLRCSPMKGHSHVYWYRQLPEEGLKFMVYLQKENIIDESGMPKERFSAEFPKEGPSILRIQQVVRGDSAAYFCASSPVAGVNDEQYFGPGTRLTVT.

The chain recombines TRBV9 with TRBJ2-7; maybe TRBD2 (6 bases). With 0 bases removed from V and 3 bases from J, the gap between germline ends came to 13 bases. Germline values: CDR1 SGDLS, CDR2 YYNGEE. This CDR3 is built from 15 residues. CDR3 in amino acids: CASSVAVRGDYEQYF. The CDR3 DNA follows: TGTGCCAGCAGCGTAGCAGTGCGGGGCGACTACGAGCAGTACTTC.

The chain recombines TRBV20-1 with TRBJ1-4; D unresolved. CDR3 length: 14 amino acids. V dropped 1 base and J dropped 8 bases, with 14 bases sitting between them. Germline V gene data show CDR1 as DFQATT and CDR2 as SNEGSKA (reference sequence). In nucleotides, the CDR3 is TGCAGTGCTAGAGCTGGGGAAGTTTACGAAAAACTGTTTTTT. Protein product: CSARAGEVYEKLFF.

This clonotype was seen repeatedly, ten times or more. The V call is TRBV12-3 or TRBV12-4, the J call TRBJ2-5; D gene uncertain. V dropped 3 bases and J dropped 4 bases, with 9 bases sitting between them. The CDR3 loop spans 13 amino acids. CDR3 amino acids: CASSLSKRETQYF. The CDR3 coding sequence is TGTGCCAGCAGTTTGAGTAAAAGAGAGACCCAGTACTTC.

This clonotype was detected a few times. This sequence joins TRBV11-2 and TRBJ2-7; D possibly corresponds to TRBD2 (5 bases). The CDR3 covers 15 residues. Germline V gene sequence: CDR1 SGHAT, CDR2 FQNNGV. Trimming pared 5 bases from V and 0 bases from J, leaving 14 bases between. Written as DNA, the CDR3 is TGTGCCAGCAGCCCCTCTAGCACTAGCTCCTACGAGCAGTACTTC. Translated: CASSPSSTSSYEQYF. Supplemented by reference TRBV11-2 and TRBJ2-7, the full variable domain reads EAGVAQSPRYKIIEKRQSVAFWCNPISGHATLYWYQQILGQGPKLLIQFQNNGVVDDSQLPKDRFSAERLKGVDSTLKIQPAKLEDSAVYLCASSPSSTSSYEQYFGPGTRLTVT.

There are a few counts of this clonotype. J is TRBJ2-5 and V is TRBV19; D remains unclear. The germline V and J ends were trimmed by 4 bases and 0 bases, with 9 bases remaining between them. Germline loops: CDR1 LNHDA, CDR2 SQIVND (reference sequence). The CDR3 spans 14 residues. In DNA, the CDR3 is TGTGCCAGTAGTACTCGACGGGACCAAGAGACCCAGTACTTC. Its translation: CASSTRRDQETQYF.

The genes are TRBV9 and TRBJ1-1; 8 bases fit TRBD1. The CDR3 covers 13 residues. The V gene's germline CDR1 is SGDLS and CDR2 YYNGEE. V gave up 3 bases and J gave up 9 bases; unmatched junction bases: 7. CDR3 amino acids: CASSARQGRKAFF. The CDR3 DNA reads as TGTGCCAGCAGCGCTCGACAGGGGAGGAAAGCTTTCTTT.

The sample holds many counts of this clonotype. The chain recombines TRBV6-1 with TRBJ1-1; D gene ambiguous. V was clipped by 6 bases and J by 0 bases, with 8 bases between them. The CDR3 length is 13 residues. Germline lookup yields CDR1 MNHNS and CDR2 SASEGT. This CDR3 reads CASRRTVNTEAFF. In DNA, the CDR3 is TGTGCCAGCAGACGAACGGTGAACACTGAAGCTTTCTTT.

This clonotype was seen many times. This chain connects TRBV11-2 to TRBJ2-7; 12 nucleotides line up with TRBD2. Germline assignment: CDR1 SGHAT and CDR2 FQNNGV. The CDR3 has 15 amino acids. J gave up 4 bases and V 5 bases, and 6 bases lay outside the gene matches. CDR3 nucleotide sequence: TGTGCCAGCAGCCCGACTAGCGGGAGAATGTACGAGCAGTACTTC. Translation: CASSPTSGRMYEQYF.

Here the CDR3 DNA reads TGTGCCAGCAGTGGGAGGGTCGAGCAGTACTTC. This codes for CASSGRVEQYF. The gene calls are TRBV6-1 and TRBJ2-7; tentative D call: TRBD2 (6 bases). V dropped 4 bases and J dropped 6 bases, with 7 bases sitting between them. The CDR3 sequence is 11 residues long. Germline assignment: CDR1 MNHNS and CDR2 SASEGT.

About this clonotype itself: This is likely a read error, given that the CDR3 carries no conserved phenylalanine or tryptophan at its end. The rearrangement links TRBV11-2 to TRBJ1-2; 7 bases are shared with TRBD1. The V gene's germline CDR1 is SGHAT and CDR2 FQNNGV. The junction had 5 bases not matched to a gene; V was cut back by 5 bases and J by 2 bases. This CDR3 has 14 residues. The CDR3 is CASSHWDSNYGYTL. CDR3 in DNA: TGTGCCAGCAGCCACTGGGACAGCAACTATGGCTACACCCTC.

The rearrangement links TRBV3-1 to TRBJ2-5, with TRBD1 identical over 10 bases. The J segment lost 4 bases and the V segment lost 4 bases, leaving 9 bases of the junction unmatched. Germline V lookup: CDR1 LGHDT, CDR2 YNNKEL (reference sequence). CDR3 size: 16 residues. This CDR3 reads CASSPVRDRGGETQYF. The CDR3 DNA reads TGTGCCAGCAGCCCCGTACGGGACAGGGGAGGAGAGACCCAGTACTTC.

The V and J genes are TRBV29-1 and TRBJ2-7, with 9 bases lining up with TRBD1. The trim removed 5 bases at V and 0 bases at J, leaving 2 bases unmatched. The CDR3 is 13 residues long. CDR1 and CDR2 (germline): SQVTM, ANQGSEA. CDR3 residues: CSVTDRGSYEQYF. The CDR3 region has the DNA TGCAGCGTTACGGACAGGGGCTCCTACGAGCAGTACTTC.

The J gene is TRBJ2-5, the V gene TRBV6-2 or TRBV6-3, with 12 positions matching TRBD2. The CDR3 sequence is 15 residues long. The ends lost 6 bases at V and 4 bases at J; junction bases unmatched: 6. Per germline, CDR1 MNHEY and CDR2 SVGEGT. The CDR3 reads CASRLAGGWAETQYF. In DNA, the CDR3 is TGTGCCAGCAGACTAGCGGGAGGCTGGGCAGAGACCCAGTACTTC.

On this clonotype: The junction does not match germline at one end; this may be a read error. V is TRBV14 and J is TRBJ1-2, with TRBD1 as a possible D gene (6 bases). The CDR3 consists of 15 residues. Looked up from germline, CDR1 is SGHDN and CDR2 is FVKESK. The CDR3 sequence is CASNQVTGLNYGYTF. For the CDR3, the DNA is TGTGCCAGCAACCAAGTGACAGGCCTTAACTATGGCTACACCTTC. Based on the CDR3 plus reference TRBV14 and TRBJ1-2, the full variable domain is EAGVTQFPSHSVIEKGQTVTLRCDPISGHDNLYWYRRVMGKEIKFLLHFVKESKQDESGMPNNRFLAERTGGTYSTLKVQPAELEDSGVYFCASNQVTGLNYGYTFGSGTRLTVV.

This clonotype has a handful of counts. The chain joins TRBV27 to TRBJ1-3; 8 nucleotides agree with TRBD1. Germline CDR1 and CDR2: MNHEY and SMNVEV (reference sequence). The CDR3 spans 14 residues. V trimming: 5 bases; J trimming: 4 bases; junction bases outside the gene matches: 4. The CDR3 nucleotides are TGTGCCAGCAGTGACAGGGGACTGGGAAACACCATATATTTT. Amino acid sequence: CASSDRGLGNTIYF.

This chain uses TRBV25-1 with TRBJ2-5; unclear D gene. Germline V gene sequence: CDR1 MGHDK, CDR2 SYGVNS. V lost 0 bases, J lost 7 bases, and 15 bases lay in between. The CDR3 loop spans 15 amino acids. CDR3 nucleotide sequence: TGTGCCAGCAGTGAATATAGACTTGGCGTGGGGACCCAGTACTTC. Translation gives CASSEYRLGVGTQYF.

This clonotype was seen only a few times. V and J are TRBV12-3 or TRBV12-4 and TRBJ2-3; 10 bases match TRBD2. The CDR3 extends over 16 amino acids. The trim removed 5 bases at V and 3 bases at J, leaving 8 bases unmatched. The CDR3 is CASSTGTSDGTDTQYF. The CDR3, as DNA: TGTGCCAGCAGTACCGGGACTAGCGATGGAACAGATACGCAGTATTTT.

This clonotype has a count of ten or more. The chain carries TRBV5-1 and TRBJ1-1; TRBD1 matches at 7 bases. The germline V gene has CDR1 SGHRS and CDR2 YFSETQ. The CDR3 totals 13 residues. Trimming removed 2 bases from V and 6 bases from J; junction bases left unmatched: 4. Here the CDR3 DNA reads TGCGCCAGCAGCTTAGACAGGGAGGCTGAAGCTTTCTTT. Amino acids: CASSLDREAEAFF.

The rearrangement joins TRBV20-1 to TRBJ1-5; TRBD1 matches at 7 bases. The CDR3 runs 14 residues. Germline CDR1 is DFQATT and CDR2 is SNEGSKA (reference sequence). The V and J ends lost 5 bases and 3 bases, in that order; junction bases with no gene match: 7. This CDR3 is CSAQADRDNQPQHF. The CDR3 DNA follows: TGCAGTGCTCAGGCTGACAGGGACAATCAGCCCCAGCATTTT.

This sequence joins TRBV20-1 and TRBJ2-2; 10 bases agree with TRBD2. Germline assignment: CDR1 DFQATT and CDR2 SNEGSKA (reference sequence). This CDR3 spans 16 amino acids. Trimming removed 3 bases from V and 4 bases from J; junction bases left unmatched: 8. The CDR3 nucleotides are TGCAGTGCTAGGGACGCTAGCGGGAGTTTCACCGGGGAGCTGTTTTTT. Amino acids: CSARDASGSFTGELFF.

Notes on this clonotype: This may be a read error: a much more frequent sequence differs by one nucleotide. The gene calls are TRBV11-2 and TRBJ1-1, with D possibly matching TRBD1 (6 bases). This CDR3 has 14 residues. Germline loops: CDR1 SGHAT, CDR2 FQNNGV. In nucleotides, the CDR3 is TGTGCCAGCAGCTTGGCGTGGAGGGGGACTGTAGCTTTCTTT. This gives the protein CASSLAWRGTVAFF.

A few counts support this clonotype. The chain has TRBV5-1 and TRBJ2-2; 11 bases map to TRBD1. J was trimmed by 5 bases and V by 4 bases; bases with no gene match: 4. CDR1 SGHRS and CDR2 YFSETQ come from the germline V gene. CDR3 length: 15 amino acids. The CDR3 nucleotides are TGCGCCAGCAGCCAGGACAGGGGGCGTACCGGGGAGCTGTTTTTT. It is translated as CASSQDRGRTGELFF.

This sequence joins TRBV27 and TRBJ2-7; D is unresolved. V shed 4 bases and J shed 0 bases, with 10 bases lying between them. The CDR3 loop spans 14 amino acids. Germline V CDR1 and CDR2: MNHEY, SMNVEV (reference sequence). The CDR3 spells CASSSDGHSYEQYF. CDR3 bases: TGTGCCAGCAGTTCGGACGGTCACTCCTACGAGCAGTACTTC.

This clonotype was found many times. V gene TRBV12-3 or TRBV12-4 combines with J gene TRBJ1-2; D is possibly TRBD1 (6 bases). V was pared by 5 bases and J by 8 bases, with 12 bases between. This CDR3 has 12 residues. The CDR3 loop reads CASSRDRRGYTF. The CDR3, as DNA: TGTGCCAGCAGTCGAGACAGGAGGGGCTACACCTTC.